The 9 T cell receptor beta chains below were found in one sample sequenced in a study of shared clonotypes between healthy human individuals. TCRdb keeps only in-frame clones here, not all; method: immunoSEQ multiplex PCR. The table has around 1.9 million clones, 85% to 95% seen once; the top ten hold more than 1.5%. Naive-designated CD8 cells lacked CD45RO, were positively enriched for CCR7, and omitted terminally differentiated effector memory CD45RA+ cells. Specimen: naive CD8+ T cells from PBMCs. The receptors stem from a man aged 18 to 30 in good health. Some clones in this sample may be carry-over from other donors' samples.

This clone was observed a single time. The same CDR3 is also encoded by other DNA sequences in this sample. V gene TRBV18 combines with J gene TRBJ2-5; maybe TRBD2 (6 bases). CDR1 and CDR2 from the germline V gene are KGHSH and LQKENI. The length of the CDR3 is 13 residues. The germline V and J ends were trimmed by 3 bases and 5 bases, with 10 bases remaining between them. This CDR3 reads CASSPEGRETQYF. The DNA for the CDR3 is TGTGCCAGCTCACCGGAGGGGAGGGAGACCCAGTACTTC.

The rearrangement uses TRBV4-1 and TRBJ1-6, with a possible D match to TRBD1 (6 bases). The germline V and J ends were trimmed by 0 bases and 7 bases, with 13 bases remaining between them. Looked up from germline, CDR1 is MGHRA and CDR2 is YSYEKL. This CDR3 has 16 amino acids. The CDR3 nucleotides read TGCGCCAGCAGCCAAGAGGGGAGGGACACGAATTCACCCCTCCACTTT. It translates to CASSQEGRDTNSPLHF.

CDR3: CASSLSALRRNEQYF. The DNA of the CDR3 is TGTGCCAGCAGCTTAAGTGCCCTACGTAGGAACGAGCAGTACTTC. V gene TRBV11-2 combines with J gene TRBJ2-7; D not certain. Germline-derived CDR1 and CDR2 are SGHAT and FQNNGV. CDR3 size: 15 residues. V was clipped by 2 bases and J by 5 bases, with 16 bases between them.

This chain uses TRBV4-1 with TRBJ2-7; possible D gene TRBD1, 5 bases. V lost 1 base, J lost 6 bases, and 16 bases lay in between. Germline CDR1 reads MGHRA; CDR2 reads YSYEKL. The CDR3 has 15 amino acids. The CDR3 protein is CASSQGQGGRSEQYF. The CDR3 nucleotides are TGCGCCAGCAGCCAAGGCCAGGGTGGAAGGTCCGAGCAGTACTTC.

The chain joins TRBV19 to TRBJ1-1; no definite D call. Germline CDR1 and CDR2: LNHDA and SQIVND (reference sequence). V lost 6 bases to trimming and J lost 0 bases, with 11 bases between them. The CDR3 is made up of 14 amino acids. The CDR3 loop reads CASSLGLLNTEAFF. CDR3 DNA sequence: TGTGCCAGTAGCTTGGGCCTCCTGAACACTGAAGCTTTCTTT.

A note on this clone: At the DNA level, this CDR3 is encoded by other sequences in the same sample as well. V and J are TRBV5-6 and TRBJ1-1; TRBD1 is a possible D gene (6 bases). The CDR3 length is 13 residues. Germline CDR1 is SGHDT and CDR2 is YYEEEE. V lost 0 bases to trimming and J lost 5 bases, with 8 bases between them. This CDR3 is CASSLEGGTEAFF. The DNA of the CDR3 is TGTGCCAGCAGCTTGGAAGGGGGTACTGAAGCTTTCTTT.

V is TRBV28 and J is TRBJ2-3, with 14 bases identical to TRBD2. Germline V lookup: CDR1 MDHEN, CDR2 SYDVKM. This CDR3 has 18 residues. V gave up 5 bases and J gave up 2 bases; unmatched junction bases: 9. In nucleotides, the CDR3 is TGTGCCAGCAGTCCCCCGGGACTAGCGGGAGCCCCCACAGATACGCAGTATTTT. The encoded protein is CASSPPGLAGAPTDTQYF.

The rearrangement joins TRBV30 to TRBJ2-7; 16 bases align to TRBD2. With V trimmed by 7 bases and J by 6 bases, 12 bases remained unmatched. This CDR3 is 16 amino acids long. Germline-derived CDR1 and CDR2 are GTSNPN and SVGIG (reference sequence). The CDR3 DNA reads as TGTGCCTTAACACCGGGACTAGCGGGAGGGTTGCGCGAGCAGTACTTC. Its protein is CALTPGLAGGLREQYF.

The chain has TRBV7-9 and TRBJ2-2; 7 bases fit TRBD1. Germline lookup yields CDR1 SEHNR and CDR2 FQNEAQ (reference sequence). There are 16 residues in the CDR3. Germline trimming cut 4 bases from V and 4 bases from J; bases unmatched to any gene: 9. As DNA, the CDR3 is TGTGCCAGCAGCTCAACAGGGGTGTGGGGCACCGGGGAGCTGTTTTTT. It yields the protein CASSSTGVWGTGELFF.